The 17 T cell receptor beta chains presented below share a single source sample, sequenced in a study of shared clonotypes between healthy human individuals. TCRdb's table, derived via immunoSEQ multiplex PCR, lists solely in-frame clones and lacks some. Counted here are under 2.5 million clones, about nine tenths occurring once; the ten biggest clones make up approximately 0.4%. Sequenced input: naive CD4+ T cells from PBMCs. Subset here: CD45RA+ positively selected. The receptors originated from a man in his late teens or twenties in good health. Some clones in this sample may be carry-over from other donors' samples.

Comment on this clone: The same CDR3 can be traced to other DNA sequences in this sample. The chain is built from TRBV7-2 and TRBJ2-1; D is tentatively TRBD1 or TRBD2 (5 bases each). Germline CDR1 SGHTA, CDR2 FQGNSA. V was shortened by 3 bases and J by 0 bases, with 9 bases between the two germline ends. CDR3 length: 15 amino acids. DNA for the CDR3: TGTGCCAGCAGCTTGGGACCACCCTCCTACAATGAGCAGTTCTTC. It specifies CASSLGPPSYNEQFF.

The CDR3 DNA reads as TGTGCCAGTAGTGAGTGGACAGGGAAGACTAATGAAAAACTGTTTTTT. This encodes CASSEWTGKTNEKLFF. This chain uses TRBV19 with TRBJ1-4; the match to TRBD1 covers 8 bases. J was trimmed by 2 bases and V by 5 bases; bases with no gene match: 7. Germline V gene data show CDR1 as LNHDA and CDR2 as SQIVND (reference sequence). This CDR3 has 16 amino acids.

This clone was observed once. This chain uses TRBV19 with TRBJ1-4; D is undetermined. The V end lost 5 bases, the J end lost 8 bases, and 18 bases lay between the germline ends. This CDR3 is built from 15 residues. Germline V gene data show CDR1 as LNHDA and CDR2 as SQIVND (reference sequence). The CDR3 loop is CASSGRISAGEKLFF. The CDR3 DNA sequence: TGTGCCAGTAGTGGAAGGATAAGCGCAGGAGAAAAACTGTTTTTT.

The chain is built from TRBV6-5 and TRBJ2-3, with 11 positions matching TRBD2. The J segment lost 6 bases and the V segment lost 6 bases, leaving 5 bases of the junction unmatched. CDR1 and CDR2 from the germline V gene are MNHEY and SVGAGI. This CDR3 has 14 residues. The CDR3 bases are TGTGCCAGCAGGACTAGCGGGATTGTTGATACGCAGTATTTT. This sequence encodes CASRTSGIVDTQYF.

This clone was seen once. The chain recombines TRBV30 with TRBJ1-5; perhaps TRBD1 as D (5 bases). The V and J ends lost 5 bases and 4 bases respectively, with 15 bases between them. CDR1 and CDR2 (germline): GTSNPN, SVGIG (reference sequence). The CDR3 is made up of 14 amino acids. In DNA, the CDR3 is TGTGCCTGGGGGAGCGGGGACGGGAATCAGCCCCAGCATTTT. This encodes CAWGSGDGNQPQHF.

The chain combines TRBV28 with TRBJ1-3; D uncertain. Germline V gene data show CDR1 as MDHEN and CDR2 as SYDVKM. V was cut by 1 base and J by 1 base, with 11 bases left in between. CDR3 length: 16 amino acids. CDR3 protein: CASSLLAGQSGNTIYF. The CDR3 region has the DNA TGTGCCAGCAGTTTATTGGCAGGCCAGTCTGGAAACACCATATATTTT.

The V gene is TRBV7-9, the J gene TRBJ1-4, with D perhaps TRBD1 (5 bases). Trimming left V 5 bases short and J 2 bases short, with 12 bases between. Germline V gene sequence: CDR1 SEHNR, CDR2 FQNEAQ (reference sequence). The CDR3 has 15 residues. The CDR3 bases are TGTGCCAGCAGCACTGGGGGTATCACTAATGAAAAACTGTTTTTT. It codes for CASSTGGITNEKLFF.

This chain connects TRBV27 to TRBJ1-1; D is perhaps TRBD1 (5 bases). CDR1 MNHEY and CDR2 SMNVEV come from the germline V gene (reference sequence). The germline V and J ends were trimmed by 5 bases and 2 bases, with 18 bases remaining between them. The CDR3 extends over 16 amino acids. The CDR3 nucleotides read TGTGCCAGCAGTATGCCGGGTGGGCAGGGAAACACTGAAGCTTTCTTT. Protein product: CASSMPGGQGNTEAFF.

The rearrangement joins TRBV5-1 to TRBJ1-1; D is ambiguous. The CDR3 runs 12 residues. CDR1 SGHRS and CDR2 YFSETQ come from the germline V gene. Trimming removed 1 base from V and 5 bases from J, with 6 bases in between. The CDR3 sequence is CASSLKGTEAFF. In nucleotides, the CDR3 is TGCGCCAGCAGCTTGAAGGGTACTGAAGCTTTCTTT.

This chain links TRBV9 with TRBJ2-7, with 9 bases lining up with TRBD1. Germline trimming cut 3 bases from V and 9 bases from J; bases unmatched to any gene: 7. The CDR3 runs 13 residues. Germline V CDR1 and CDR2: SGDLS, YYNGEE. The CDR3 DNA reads TGTGCCAGCAGCGGGACAGGGGTGTCTCGGCAGTACTTC. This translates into CASSGTGVSRQYF.

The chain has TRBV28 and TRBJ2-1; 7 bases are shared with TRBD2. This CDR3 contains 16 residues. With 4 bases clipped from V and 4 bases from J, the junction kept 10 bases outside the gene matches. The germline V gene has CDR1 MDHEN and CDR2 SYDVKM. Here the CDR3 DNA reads TGTGCCAGCAGTTCGTCGAAATTGGGGGGGTACAATGAGCAGTTCTTC. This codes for CASSSSKLGGYNEQFF. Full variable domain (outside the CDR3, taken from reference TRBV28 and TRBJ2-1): DVKVTQSSRYLVKRTGEKVFLECVQDMDHENMFWYRQDPGLGLRLIYFSYDVKMKEKGDIPEGYSVSREKKERFSLILESASTNQTSMYLCASSSSKLGGYNEQFFGPGTRLTVL.

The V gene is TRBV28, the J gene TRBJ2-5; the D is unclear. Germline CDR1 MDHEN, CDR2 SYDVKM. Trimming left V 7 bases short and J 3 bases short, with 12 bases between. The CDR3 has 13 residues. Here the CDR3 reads CASTMGGEETQYF. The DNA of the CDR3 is TGTGCCAGCACGATGGGTGGGGAAGAGACCCAGTACTTC. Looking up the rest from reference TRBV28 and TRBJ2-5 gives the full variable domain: DVKVTQSSRYLVKRTGEKVFLECVQDMDHENMFWYRQDPGLGLRLIYFSYDVKMKEKGDIPEGYSVSREKKERFSLILESASTNQTSMYLCASTMGGEETQYFGPGTRLLVL.

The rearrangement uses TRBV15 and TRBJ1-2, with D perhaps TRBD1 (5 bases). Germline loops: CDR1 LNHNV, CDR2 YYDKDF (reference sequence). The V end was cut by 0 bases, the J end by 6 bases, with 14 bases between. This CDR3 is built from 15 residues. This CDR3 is CATSRDGGELDGYTF. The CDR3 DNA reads TGTGCCACCAGCAGAGATGGGGGGGAACTTGATGGCTACACCTTC.

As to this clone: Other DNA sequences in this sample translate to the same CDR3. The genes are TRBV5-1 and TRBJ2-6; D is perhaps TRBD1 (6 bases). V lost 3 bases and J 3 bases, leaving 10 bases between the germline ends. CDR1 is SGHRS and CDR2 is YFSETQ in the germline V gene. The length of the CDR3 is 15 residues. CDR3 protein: CASSSTGSGANVLTF. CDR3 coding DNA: TGCGCCAGCAGCTCCACAGGGAGTGGGGCCAACGTCCTGACTTTC.

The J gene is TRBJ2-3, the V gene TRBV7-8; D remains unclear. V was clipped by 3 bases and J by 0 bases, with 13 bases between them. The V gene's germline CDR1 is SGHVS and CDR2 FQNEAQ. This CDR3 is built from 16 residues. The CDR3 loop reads CASSFQGGSSTDTQYF. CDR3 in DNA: TGTGCCAGCAGCTTCCAAGGCGGCTCTAGCACAGATACGCAGTATTTT.

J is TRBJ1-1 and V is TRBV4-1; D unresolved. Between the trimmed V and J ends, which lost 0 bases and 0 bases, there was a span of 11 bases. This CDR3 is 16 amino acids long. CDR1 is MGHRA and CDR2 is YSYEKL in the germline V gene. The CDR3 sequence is CASSQERRRLNTEAFF. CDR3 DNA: TGCGCCAGCAGCCAAGAACGGCGTCGGCTGAACACTGAAGCTTTCTTT.

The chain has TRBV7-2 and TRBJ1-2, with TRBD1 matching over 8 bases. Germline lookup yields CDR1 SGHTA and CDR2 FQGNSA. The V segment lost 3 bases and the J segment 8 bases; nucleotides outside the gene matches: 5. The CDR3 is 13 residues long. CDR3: CASSFGQGYGYTF. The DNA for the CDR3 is TGTGCCAGCAGCTTCGGACAGGGTTACGGCTACACCTTC.